This section outlines one T cell receptor beta chain sequence together with its context. What it binds is not known. This sample was taken from a study of cytomegalovirus exposure and HLA in healthy donors. Trimming took 3 bases from V and 0 from J, leaving 7 bases between them. Germline assignment: CDR1 SGDLS and CDR2 YYNGEE. CDR3 length: 14 residues. Study-wide results and caveats: In a later analysis, DRB1 alleles had the most associated TCRs; HLA-C alleles the fewest. The authors later found most CMV-associated TCR beta chains appeared HLA-restricted. Later on, a genetic analysis was performed. It linked a missense variant in DCLRE1C with V- and J-gene trimming of TCR beta.

The PCR contained 60 Vbeta and 13 Jbeta primers. The method was immunoSEQ multiplex PCR; TCRdb's version includes in-frame clones alone and lacks a portion of them. The sample has roughly 200,000 clones; approximately 70% are singletons. The rearrangement joins TRBV9 to TRBJ1-3; D unclear. Sequenced sample: PBMCs. The clonotype was recovered from a man aged 35 to 55 in good health and CMV-seropositive. CDR3 bases: TGTGCCAGCAGCGGCCTAACCTCTGGAAACACCATATATTTT. This translates into CASSGLTSGNTIYF.